The subject of this entry is one TCR beta chain. Its specificity is unknown. Researchers prepared the TCRbeta library using unique molecular identifiers, the study reports. TCRdb passed the PCR reads through MiXCR, listing each CDR3 protein once. The sample includes approximately 980,000 distinct CDR3 sequences, about 26% of them seen just once. This sample was taken from a study of T-cell reconstitution after alpha-beta-depleted transplantation in children. Study-level points and caveats: After transplant, at about two months, alpha-beta T cells were reportedly derived from several hundred expanded graft clones. Surviving recipient T cells and thymic progenitors produced the high day-60 TCRbeta diversity seen in some patients.

CDR1 DFQATT and CDR2 SNEGSKA come from the germline V gene (reference sequence). Losses at the gene ends were 0 bases for V and 5 bases for J; bases not matched to a gene: 8. CDR3 length: 15 residues. This chain joins TRBV20-1 and TRBJ2-7; 9 bases agree with TRBD2. The sequence was collected from a boy less than two years old who had a stem cell transplant for SCID, so the T cells may come from the graft donor. The specimen comprised PBMCs, mostly from graft donor cells, sampled 360 days after TCRalphabeta/CD19-depleted stem cell transplant. For the CDR3, the DNA is TGCAGTGCTAGAGACTCTGCGGGGGGGTCAAACGAGCAGTACTTC. This translates into CSARDSAGGSNEQYF.